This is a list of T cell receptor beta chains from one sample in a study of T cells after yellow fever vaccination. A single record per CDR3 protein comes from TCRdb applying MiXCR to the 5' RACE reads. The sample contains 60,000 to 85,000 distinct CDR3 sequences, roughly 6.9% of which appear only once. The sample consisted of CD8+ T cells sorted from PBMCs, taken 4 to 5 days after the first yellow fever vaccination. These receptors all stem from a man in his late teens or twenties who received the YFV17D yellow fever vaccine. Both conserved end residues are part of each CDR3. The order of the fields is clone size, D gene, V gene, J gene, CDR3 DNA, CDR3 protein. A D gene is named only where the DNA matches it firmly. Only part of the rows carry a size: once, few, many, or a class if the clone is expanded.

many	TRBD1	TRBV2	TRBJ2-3	TGTGCCAGCAGTGAACGAGGGAACCACAGGGGTGTAAGAAGCACAGATACGCAGTATTTT	CASSERGNHRGVRSTDTQYF
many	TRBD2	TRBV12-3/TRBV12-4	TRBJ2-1	TGTGCCAGCAGATCTAGCGGGGAGTACAATGAGCAGTTCTTC	CASRSSGEYNEQFF
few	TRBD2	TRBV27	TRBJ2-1	TGTGCCAGCAGTTTCGGACTAGCGGGGGTTTCGGCCTACAATGAGCAGTTCTTC	CASSFGLAGVSAYNEQFF
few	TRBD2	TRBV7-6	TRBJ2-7	TGTGCCAGCAGCCCCGAAGCGGGGGCCTACGAGCAGTACTTC	CASSPEAGAYEQYF
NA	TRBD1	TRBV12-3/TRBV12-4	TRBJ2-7	TGTGCCAGCAGCCACAGGGGGTCCTACGAGCAGTACTTC	CASSHRGSYEQYF
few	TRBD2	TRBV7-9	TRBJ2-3	TGTGCCAGCAGCCCCGGCGGGCTAGCGGGGCTCACAGATACGCAGTATTTT	CASSPGGLAGLTDTQYF
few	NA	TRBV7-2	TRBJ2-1	TGTGCCAGCAGCTTACCGGCGGGGACTCTCCAGGACCGTTCCTACAATGAGCAGTTCTTC	CASSLPAGTLQDRSYNEQFF
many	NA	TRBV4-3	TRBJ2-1	TGCGCCAGCAGCCAAGATCTGGGTGTTGCAGGACGAGGGAACAATGAGCAGTTCTTC	CASSQDLGVAGRGNNEQFF
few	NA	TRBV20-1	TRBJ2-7	TGCAGTGCTACCGGGTCCCGAGGCTACGAGCAGTACTTC	CSATGSRGYEQYF
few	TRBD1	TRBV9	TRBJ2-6	TGTGCCAGCAGCCATCCACCGACCGGGACAGGGCTAGTCTCTGGGGCCAACGTCCTGACTTTC	CASSHPPTGTGLVSGANVLTF
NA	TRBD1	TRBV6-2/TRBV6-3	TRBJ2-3	TGTGCCAGCACGGGACAGGGGCAAACTATCTCCCCTAGCACAGATACGCAGTATTTT	CASTGQGQTISPSTDTQYF
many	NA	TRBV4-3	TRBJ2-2	TGCGCCAGCAGCCAAGGGGGCTGGGGGAGGACGAACACCGGGGAGCTGTTTTTT	CASSQGGWGRTNTGELFF
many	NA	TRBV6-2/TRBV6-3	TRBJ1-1	TGTGCCAGCAACTCAGGGGACCCCGAAGCTTTCTTT	CASNSGDPEAFF
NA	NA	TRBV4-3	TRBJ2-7	TGCGCCAGCAGCCAAGAGGGGGGATCCTACGAGCAGTACTTC	CASSQEGGSYEQYF
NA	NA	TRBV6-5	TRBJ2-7	TGTGCCAGCAGTTACAGTAGCGAGCAGTACTTC	CASSYSSEQYF
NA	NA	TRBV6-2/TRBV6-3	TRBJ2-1	TGTGCCAGCAGTTACTTGGAGACAGGTCACAATGAGCAGTTCTTC	CASSYLETGHNEQFF
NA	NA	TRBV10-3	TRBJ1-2	TGTGCCATCAGTGGGTTAGGGGAAAACTATGGCTACACCTTC	CAISGLGENYGYTF
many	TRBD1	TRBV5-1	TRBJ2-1	TGCGCCAGCGGGACCGGGACAGGGGACTTGAGTGAGCAGTTCTTC	CASGTGTGDLSEQFF
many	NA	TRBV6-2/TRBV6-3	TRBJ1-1	TGTGCCAGCAGTTACTCGACGGACAGCATGAACACTGAAGCTTTCTTT	CASSYSTDSMNTEAFF